These T cell receptor beta chains were read from a single sample in a study of cytomegalovirus exposure and HLA in healthy donors. The table came from immunoSEQ multiplex PCR; TCRdb's copy has only in-frame clones and leaves some out. The table has around 71,000 clones, 90% to 95% seen once. Sequenced sample: PBMCs. All receptors come from a man younger than 35 in good health and CMV-seropositive. The CDR3 runs from the conserved cysteine through the conserved F or W. D genes are given only for firm matches. Clone sizes are given selectively: once, few, many, or a class where the clone is expanded.

CDR3nt	CDR3aa	v_gene	d_gene	abundance	j_gene
TGCGCCAGCACCGAGACTAGCGGGGGATATACGCAGTATTTT	CASTETSGGYTQYF	TRBV10-2	TRBD2	.	TRBJ2-3
TGTGCCAGCAGCAAAGGTAAGGGCGGGATTTGCACAGATACGCAGTATTTT	CASSKGKGGICTDTQYF	TRBV21-1	.	.	TRBJ2-3
TGTGCCAGCAGCCCTTTTCTAGCGGACCGGAATGAGCAGTTCTTC	CASSPFLADRNEQFF	TRBV5-4	TRBD2	.	TRBJ2-1
TGCGCCAGCAGCCAGGGACAGAACTATGGCTACACCTTC	CASSQGQNYGYTF	TRBV5-1	TRBD1	.	TRBJ1-2
TGCGCCAGCAGCGTGATGACAGGGGATCACTATGGCTACACCTTC	CASSVMTGDHYGYTF	TRBV5-1	TRBD1	.	TRBJ1-2
TGTGCCAGCAGTGTCCTGGTACGGTACGAGCAGTACTTC	CASSVLVRYEQYF	TRBV2	.	few	TRBJ2-7
TGTGCCACCGCACGAGGAAGCTCTGGGGCCAACGTCCTGACTTTC	CATARGSSGANVLTF	TRBV15	.	.	TRBJ2-6
TGCGCCAGCAGCCAATTCCCGCCAGAAGCGGTGAACACTGAAGCTTTCTTT	CASSQFPPEAVNTEAFF	TRBV4-1	.	.	TRBJ1-1
TGTGCCAGCAGCCAGGAACTAGCGGGCAGCTCCTACGAGCAGTACTTC	CASSQELAGSSYEQYF	TRBV4-2	TRBD2	.	TRBJ2-7
TGCAGCGTTGAGGGACTAATGTTGGAGCAGTTCTTC	CSVEGLMLEQFF	TRBV29-1	TRBD2	few	TRBJ2-1
TGCGCCAGCAGCCAATTGACTAGCGGGAGGGTCGAGGACAATGAGCAGTTCTTC	CASSQLTSGRVEDNEQFF	TRBV4-1	TRBD2	.	TRBJ2-1
TGTGCCAGCAGCGTAGGCCAGCAAGAGACCCAGTACTTC	CASSVGQQETQYF	TRBV9	.	few	TRBJ2-5